These 32 T cell receptor beta chains were sequenced from one sample in a study of cytotoxic CD8 clonotypes in ibrutinib-treated CLL. Clones were sequenced by immunoSEQ multiplex PCR, and TCRdb holds only the in-frame ones, with some missing. The data show approximately 26,000 clones, over 55% seen once. The sample here was PBMCs, taken after 12 months of ibrutinib treatment. Receptor source: a human donor with chronic lymphocytic leukemia.

Only a few counts were recorded for this clone. This chain joins TRBV16 and TRBJ1-5; no clear D. The CDR3 sequence is 16 residues long. The germline V gene encodes CDR1 KGHSY and CDR2 FQNENV. V lost 3 bases and J 0 bases, leaving 12 bases between the germline ends. The CDR3: CASSQSGQNSNQPQHF. The CDR3 DNA follows: TGTGCCAGCAGCCAGAGCGGGCAGAATAGCAATCAGCCCCAGCATTTT.

The chain carries TRBV6-5 and TRBJ1-2; the D is unclear. The CDR3 spans 13 residues. The V gene's germline CDR1 is MNHEY and CDR2 SVGAGI. V was cut by 5 bases and J by 7 bases, with 14 bases left in between. In DNA form, the CDR3 reads TGTGCCAGCAGTCCCCTCAGGCGAGGTGGCTACACCTTC. Translated: CASSPLRRGGYTF.

This clone has more than one count but fewer than ten. This CDR3 reads CASRDVGVQGGKLFF. The CDR3 DNA reads as TGTGCCAGCAGGGATGTGGGGGTACAGGGCGGAAAACTGTTTTTT. V usage is TRBV7-2 and J usage is TRBJ1-4, with D possibly TRBD1 on 6 matching bases. The CDR3 totals 15 residues. The V end lost 6 bases, the J end lost 10 bases, and 21 bases lay between the germline ends. Germline CDR1 SGHTA, CDR2 FQGNSA. The complete variable domain, with remaining parts taken from reference TRBV7-2 and TRBJ1-4, reads GAGVSQSPSNKVTEKGKDVELRCDPISGHTALYWYRQSLGQGLEFLIYFQGNSAPDKSGLPSDRFSAERTGGSVSTLTIQRTQQEDSAVYLCASRDVGVQGGKLFFGSGTQLSVL.

The chain employs TRBV11-2 and TRBJ2-7; 9 bases fit TRBD1. V was clipped by 2 bases and J by 0 bases; unmatched bases: 2. CDR1 and CDR2 (germline): SGHAT, FQNNGV. CDR3 length: 15 residues. CDR3 bases: TGTGCCAGCAGCTTAACGGGACAGGGCTCCTACGAGCAGTACTTC. It specifies CASSLTGQGSYEQYF.

DNA of the CDR3: TGTGCCAGCAGCCTTCGAGGCGGGGGGGTTGGAGATACGCAGTATTTT. As protein: CASSLRGGGVGDTQYF. The rearrangement uses TRBV5-4 and TRBJ2-3; 9 bases align to TRBD2. There are 16 residues in the CDR3. V lost 4 bases, J lost 5 bases, and 11 bases stayed unmatched. Germline CDR1 is SGHNT and CDR2 is YYREEE (reference sequence).

The chain is built from TRBV30 and TRBJ2-7; D perhaps matches TRBD2 (5 bases). CDR1 GTSNPN and CDR2 SVGIG come from the germline V gene (reference sequence). The CDR3 is 16 amino acids. V lost 0 bases and J 2 bases, leaving 17 bases between the germline ends. The CDR3 DNA follows: TGTGCCTGGAGTGTCGGTTCGCCGGGAACAACCTACGAGCAGTACTTC. Translation: CAWSVGSPGTTYEQYF.

This chain joins TRBV28 and TRBJ2-3; 10 nucleotides match TRBD1. CDR1 is MDHEN and CDR2 is SYDVKM in the germline V gene. V lost 1 base and J lost 5; bases outside the gene matches: 6. CDR3 length: 16 amino acids. CDR3 amino acids: CASSLSTGGARDTQYF. CDR3 sequence (DNA): TGTGCCAGCAGTTTATCGACAGGGGGCGCGAGAGATACGCAGTATTTT. Full variable domain (remainder filled in from reference TRBV28 and TRBJ2-3): DVKVTQSSRYLVKRTGEKVFLECVQDMDHENMFWYRQDPGLGLRLIYFSYDVKMKEKGDIPEGYSVSREKKERFSLILESASTNQTSMYLCASSLSTGGARDTQYFGPGTRLTVL.

This clone has just a few counts. This chain links TRBV28 with TRBJ2-5; TRBD2 matches 11 bases. Germline-derived CDR1 and CDR2 are MDHEN and SYDVKM. There are 14 residues in the CDR3. Losses at the gene ends were 5 bases for V and 5 bases for J; bases not matched to a gene: 4. CDR3 in DNA: TGTGCCAGCAGTGTAGCGGGGGGGCGGGAGACCCAGTACTTC. As protein: CASSVAGGRETQYF.

The chain links TRBV29-1 to TRBJ2-2, with D perhaps TRBD1 (5 bases). Germline CDR1 SQVTM, CDR2 ANQGSEA. The CDR3 spans 14 residues. V was pared by 6 bases and J by 6 bases, with 17 bases between. In DNA, the CDR3 is TGCAGCGTCAAGAAGGGGTCGGTCCCCGGGGAGCTGTTTTTT. Translating it yields CSVKKGSVPGELFF.

There are a few counts of this clone. The chain carries TRBV13 and TRBJ2-3; 11 positions agree with TRBD1. CDR1 and CDR2 (germline): PRHDT, FYEKMQ (reference sequence). V shed 5 bases and J 4 bases; nucleotides not matched to a gene: 5. This CDR3 contains 15 residues. CDR3 coding DNA: TGTGCCAGCAGCCCCGGGGGACAGGGGGCAGATACGCAGTATTTT. Residues: CASSPGGQGADTQYF.

V is TRBV5-1 and J is TRBJ1-3, with D possibly TRBD1 on 6 matching bases. The CDR3 covers 13 residues. Germline V gives CDR1 SGHRS, CDR2 YFSETQ. With 3 bases removed from V and 7 bases from J, the gap between germline ends came to 11 bases. The CDR3 protein is CASSSGAGNTIYF. The CDR3 bases are TGCGCCAGCAGCTCGGGGGCGGGCAACACCATATATTTT.

This CDR3 is CASSPWTEPRPYNEQFF. The CDR3 bases are TGTGCCAGCAGCCCTTGGACAGAACCCAGACCCTACAATGAGCAGTTCTTC. The V gene is TRBV7-3, the J gene TRBJ2-1, with D possibly matching TRBD1 (6 bases). The CDR3 covers 17 residues. V dropped 5 bases and J dropped 2 bases, with 19 bases sitting between them. Germline-derived CDR1 and CDR2 are SGHTA and FQGTGA.

In DNA form, the CDR3 reads TGTGCCAGCAGCTTATTCGGGGAGGGCTCCTACGAGCAGTACTTC. It is translated as CASSLFGEGSYEQYF. J is TRBJ2-7 and V is TRBV7-3, with 7 bases aligning to TRBD2. Germline lookup yields CDR1 SGHTA and CDR2 FQGTGA. V gave up 2 bases and J gave up 0 bases; unmatched junction bases: 4. This CDR3 is 15 amino acids long.

The chain combines TRBV15 with TRBJ2-3, with 8 bases matching TRBD2. The germline V gene encodes CDR1 LNHNV and CDR2 YYDKDF (reference sequence). V dropped 3 bases and J dropped 2; count of bases not matched to a gene: 4. The CDR3 sequence is 15 residues long. Here the CDR3 reads CATSRLLADTDTQYF. CDR3 bases: TGTGCCACCAGCAGGTTACTAGCGGACACAGATACGCAGTATTTT.

The rearrangement links TRBV29-1 to TRBJ2-3; the D gene is possibly TRBD2 (7 bases). The CDR3 runs 12 residues. Germline CDR1 SQVTM, CDR2 ANQGSEA. With 7 bases removed from V and 5 bases from J, the gap between germline ends came to 13 bases. The CDR3 DNA is TGCAGCGCTGGGGGGGCGGGAGATACGCAGTATTTT. This gives the protein CSAGGAGDTQYF.

The DNA for the CDR3 is TGCGCCAGCAGCCAAAAAGGTAACACAACACTAGCGCCTAACACAGATACGCAGTATTTT. This sequence encodes CASSQKGNTTLAPNTDTQYF. This chain uses TRBV4-1 with TRBJ2-3, with TRBD2 matching over 7 bases. The J segment lost 2 bases and the V segment lost 2 bases, leaving 19 bases of the junction unmatched. CDR1 is MGHRA, CDR2 YSYEKL, per germline. CDR3 length: 20 amino acids.

The rearrangement links TRBV18 to TRBJ1-1; 7 nucleotides agree with TRBD1. V lost 1 base to trimming and J lost 5 bases; unmatched junction nucleotides: 4. Germline V lookup: CDR1 KGHSH, CDR2 LQKENI. The CDR3 runs to 14 residues. The CDR3 coding sequence is TGTGCCAGCTCACCACAGGGGGCGGGAACTGAAGCTTTCTTT. This sequence encodes CASSPQGAGTEAFF.

The sample holds a few counts of this clone. The V call is TRBV7-2, the J call TRBJ1-1; weak D call: TRBD1 (6 bases). V dropped 3 bases and J dropped 0 bases, with 20 bases sitting between them. CDR1 is SGHTA and CDR2 is FQGNSA in the germline V gene. CDR3 length: 18 residues. The CDR3 nucleotides are TGTGCCAGCAGCTTGGAGGTCAGGGGACCATTCTTGAACACTGAAGCTTTCTTT. It codes for CASSLEVRGPFLNTEAFF.

This chain connects TRBV27 to TRBJ2-5, with D possibly TRBD1 on 6 matching bases. Germline CDR1 is MNHEY and CDR2 is SMNVEV (reference sequence). The V gene lost 4 bases and the J gene lost 2 bases, with 11 bases spanning the gap. This CDR3 is 14 amino acids long. The CDR3 sequence is CASSYRAAQETQYF. CDR3 coding DNA: TGTGCCAGCAGTTACAGGGCCGCTCAAGAGACCCAGTACTTC.

The genes are TRBV5-5 and TRBJ1-1; D uncertain. This CDR3 is 13 amino acids long. The V gene's germline CDR1 is SGHKS and CDR2 YYEKEE (reference sequence). Trimming took 0 bases from V and 3 from J, leaving 6 bases between them. The CDR3 reads CASSLEADTEAFF. The CDR3 nucleotides read TGTGCCAGCAGCTTGGAGGCGGACACTGAAGCTTTCTTT.

The chain joins TRBV28 to TRBJ1-5; tentatively, D is TRBD1 (5 bases). The CDR3 length is 15 residues. Germline values: CDR1 MDHEN, CDR2 SYDVKM. V lost 3 bases to trimming and J lost 4 bases, with 13 bases between them. The DNA of the CDR3 is TGTGCCAGCAGTTTGATCACAGGTGGTAATCAGCCCCAGCATTTT. Protein sequence: CASSLITGGNQPQHF.

The chain uses TRBV5-8 and TRBJ1-5, with D perhaps TRBD1 (6 bases). Per the germline V gene, CDR1 is SGHTS and CDR2 is YDEGEE. This CDR3 spans 16 amino acids. Trimming shortened V by 3 bases and J by 2 bases, and 15 bases separated the two germline ends. The CDR3 spells CASSSSGGRGNQPQHF. CDR3 sequence (DNA): TGTGCCAGCAGCTCCTCGGGGGGCCGGGGCAATCAGCCCCAGCATTTT. Complete variable domain (other parts from reference TRBV5-8 and TRBJ1-5): EAGVTQSPTHLIKTRGQQATLRCSPISGHTSVYWYQQALGLGLQFLLWYDEGEERNRGNFPPRFSGRQFPNYSSELNVNALELEDSALYLCASSSSGGRGNQPQHFGDGTRLSIL.

The chain carries TRBV29-1 and TRBJ2-6; D is possibly TRBD1 (6 bases). Germline assignment: CDR1 SQVTM and CDR2 ANQGSEA. The CDR3 sequence is 14 residues long. With 3 bases removed from V and 2 bases from J, the gap between germline ends came to 8 bases. The DNA for the CDR3 is TGCAGCGTTGATGCAGGGGCTGGGGCCAACGTCCTGACTTTC. Its protein is CSVDAGAGANVLTF.

The V gene is TRBV5-6, the J gene TRBJ2-1, with D possibly matching TRBD2 (6 bases). Germline-derived CDR1 and CDR2 are SGHDT and YYEEEE. The CDR3 has 15 amino acids. V dropped 3 bases and J dropped 2 bases, with 12 bases sitting between them. The CDR3 region has the DNA TGTGCCAGCAGCTGGGGACTCAAAGCCTACAATGAGCAGTTCTTC. Its protein product is CASSWGLKAYNEQFF.

This clone was seen once. The chain links TRBV6-5 to TRBJ2-7; 13 bases align to TRBD2. Trimming at V came to 4 bases and at J to 3 bases, leaving 3 bases not matched to a gene. Germline CDR1 is MNHEY and CDR2 is SVGAGI. This CDR3 comprises 15 residues. The CDR3 loop is CASSSRLAGGYEQYF. DNA for the CDR3: TGTGCCAGCAGTTCACGACTAGCGGGGGGCTACGAGCAGTACTTC.

The chain recombines TRBV19 with TRBJ1-3; possibly TRBD1 for D (5 bases). Germline V gives CDR1 LNHDA, CDR2 SQIVND (reference sequence). Trimming pared 5 bases from V and 0 bases from J, leaving 11 bases between. The CDR3 extends over 15 amino acids. The CDR3 sequence: CASSFKTDSGNTIYF. CDR3 in DNA: TGTGCCAGTAGTTTTAAGACAGACTCTGGAAACACCATATATTTT.

This clone came up a few times. The chain carries TRBV28 and TRBJ1-2; D not resolved. The V gene's germline CDR1 is MDHEN and CDR2 SYDVKM. This CDR3 is 13 amino acids long. V lost 7 bases and J 2 bases, leaving 11 bases between the germline ends. The DNA of the CDR3 is TGTGCCAGCATAGAACGGAACAACTATGGCTACACCTTC. Encoded protein: CASIERNNYGYTF.

By its share, this clone is large. The chain joins TRBV7-9 to TRBJ1-4; 8 positions match TRBD1. V shed 5 bases and J 8 bases; nucleotides not matched to a gene: 4. This CDR3 contains 13 residues. Germline V gene data show CDR1 as SEHNR and CDR2 as FQNEAQ (reference sequence). The chain's CDR3 is CASSQGAYEKLFF. Here the CDR3 DNA reads TGTGCCAGCAGCCAGGGGGCTTACGAAAAACTGTTTTTT.

The CDR3 region has the DNA TGTGCCAGCAGTTTAACCCAGGGCTATAATTCACCCCTCCACTTT. This codes for CASSLTQGYNSPLHF. The chain combines TRBV28 with TRBJ1-6; D is possibly TRBD1 (5 bases). This CDR3 is built from 15 residues. CDR1 is MDHEN and CDR2 is SYDVKM in the germline V gene. The V end lost 2 bases, the J end lost 3 bases, and 8 bases lay between the germline ends.

This clone was picked up a small number of times. The chain has TRBV29-1 and TRBJ2-2; 8 bases fit TRBD1. Germline trimming cut 4 bases from V and 2 bases from J; bases unmatched to any gene: 6. The germline V gene encodes CDR1 SQVTM and CDR2 ANQGSEA. The CDR3 spans 15 residues. The CDR3 region is CSVVSGGLNTGELFF. DNA for the CDR3: TGCAGCGTTGTCTCAGGGGGCTTAAACACCGGGGAGCTGTTTTTT.

This clone was observed once. The chain employs TRBV19 and TRBJ2-6; D gene ambiguous. V gave up 7 bases and J gave up 1 base, with 11 bases separating them. The CDR3 runs to 15 residues. From germline, CDR1 is LNHDA and CDR2 SQIVND (reference sequence). CDR3 nucleotides: TGTGCCAGTACCCCGACTGATTCTGGGGCCAACGTCCTGACTTTC. It yields the protein CASTPTDSGANVLTF.

The chain combines TRBV28 with TRBJ1-5, with D tentatively TRBD1 (5 bases). The CDR3 has 14 amino acids. The germline V and J ends were trimmed by 6 bases and 7 bases, with 16 bases remaining between them. Per the germline V gene, CDR1 is MDHEN and CDR2 is SYDVKM. CDR3 sequence reads: CASRPGGVRQPQHF. The DNA of the CDR3 is TGTGCCAGCAGGCCCGGAGGGGTAAGACAGCCCCAGCATTTT. Together with reference TRBV28 and TRBJ1-5, the CDR3 gives the full variable domain: DVKVTQSSRYLVKRTGEKVFLECVQDMDHENMFWYRQDPGLGLRLIYFSYDVKMKEKGDIPEGYSVSREKKERFSLILESASTNQTSMYLCASRPGGVRQPQHFGDGTRLSIL.